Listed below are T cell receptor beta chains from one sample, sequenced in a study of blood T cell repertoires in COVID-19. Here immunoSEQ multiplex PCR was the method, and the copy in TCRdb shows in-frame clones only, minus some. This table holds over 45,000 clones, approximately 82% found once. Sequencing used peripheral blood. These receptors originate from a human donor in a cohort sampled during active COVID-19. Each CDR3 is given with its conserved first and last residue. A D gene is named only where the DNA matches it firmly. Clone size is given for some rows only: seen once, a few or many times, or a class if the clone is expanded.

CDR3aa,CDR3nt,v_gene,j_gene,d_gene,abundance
CASSRWTSGGADEQFF,TGTGCCAGCAGTCGGTGGACTAGCGGGGGGGCGGATGAGCAGTTCTTC,TRBV13,TRBJ2-1,TRBD2,NA
CAISEGQLANYGYTF,TGTGCCATCAGTGAGGGGCAGTTAGCTAACTATGGCTACACCTTC,TRBV10-3,TRBJ1-2,NA,NA
CASSNTKHGTDTQYF,TGTGCCAGCAGTAATACAAAGCACGGGACAGATACGCAGTATTTT,TRBV6-5,TRBJ2-3,NA,NA
CAWSAGTPGDYGYTF,TGTGCCTGGAGTGCTGGGACTCCGGGTGACTATGGCTACACCTTC,TRBV30,TRBJ1-2,NA,NA
CASSLTVYGYTF,TGTGCCAGCAGTTTGACAGTCTATGGCTACACCTTC,TRBV28,TRBJ1-2,NA,NA
CASSYQGGGNTIYF,TGTGCCAGCAGTTACCAGGGAGGAGGAAACACCATATATTTT,TRBV6-6,TRBJ1-3,NA,NA
CASSIGGNRADTQYF,TGTGCCAGTAGTATAGGCGGGAATAGGGCAGATACGCAGTATTTT,TRBV19,TRBJ2-3,NA,once
CASSPSGGLLDEQFF,TGTGCCAGCAGCCCCTCGGGGGGGCTCCTCGATGAGCAGTTCTTC,TRBV11-2,TRBJ2-1,TRBD2,NA
CASSSQGSSRTQYF,TGTGCCAGCAGCTCTCAGGGTAGCTCCCGTACGCAGTATTTT,TRBV7-8,TRBJ2-3,NA,NA
CASSEMTSGVLDTQYF,TGTGCCAGCAGTGAAATGACTAGCGGGGTGTTAGATACGCAGTATTTT,TRBV6-1,TRBJ2-3,TRBD2,NA
CASNRHNQPQHF,TGTGCCAGTAACAGGCACAATCAGCCCCAGCATTTT,TRBV19,TRBJ1-5,NA,NA
CASSQDRNRGLRQPQHF,TGCGCCAGCAGCCAAGATCGGAACAGGGGACTTCGTCAGCCCCAGCATTTT,TRBV4-1,TRBJ1-5,TRBD1,NA
CASSYSVTVNTEAFF,TGTGCCAGCAGTTACTCGGTCACAGTGAACACTGAAGCTTTCTTT,TRBV6-5,TRBJ1-1,NA,NA
CASSLDLRGEQYF,TGTGCCAGCAGCTTAGATCTCCGGGGCGAGCAGTACTTC,TRBV11-3,TRBJ2-7,NA,NA
CASSRKGVKEKLFF,TGTGCCAGCAGCCGAAAGGGGGTAAAGGAAAAACTGTTTTTT,TRBV5-6,TRBJ1-4,NA,NA
CASSSGTYEQYF,TGTGCCAGCAGCTCTGGGACTTACGAGCAGTACTTC,TRBV11-2,TRBJ2-7,NA,NA
CAWSPGTFSSYNSPLHF,TGTGCCTGGAGCCCAGGGACATTCAGCTCCTATAATTCACCCCTCCACTTT,TRBV30,TRBJ1-6,NA,NA
CASSTVGEQYF,TGTGCCAGCAGCACTGTCGGGGAGCAGTACTTC,TRBV5-6,TRBJ2-7,NA,NA
CATSDHGPHSPLHF,TGTGCCACCAGTGATCATGGGCCCCATTCACCCCTCCACTTT,TRBV24-1,TRBJ1-6,NA,NA
CASRAFRDSTEAFF,TGTGCCAGTAGGGCCTTCAGGGATAGCACTGAAGCTTTCTTT,TRBV19,TRBJ1-1,NA,NA
CASSYSGTSTDTQYF,TGTGCCAGCAGCTATTCCGGGACTAGCACAGATACGCAGTATTTT,TRBV7-3,TRBJ2-3,NA,NA
CASSVSSYEQYF,TGCGCCAGCAGCGTCTCCTCCTACGAGCAGTACTTC,TRBV5-1,TRBJ2-7,NA,NA
CASSPLGGGAGTDTQYF,TGTGCCAGCTCACCACTTGGAGGGGGGGCCGGGACAGATACGCAGTATTTT,TRBV18,TRBJ2-3,NA,NA
CASSLGLLVHEQYF,TGCGCCAGCAGCTTAGGACTCCTCGTCCACGAGCAGTACTTC,TRBV5-1,TRBJ2-7,NA,NA
CASSATSGGAGELFF,TGTGCCAGCAGCGCAACTAGCGGGGGGGCCGGGGAGCTGTTTTTT,TRBV9,TRBJ2-2,TRBD2,NA
CASSRTPNQPQHF,TGTGCCAGCAGCCGGACACCTAATCAGCCCCAGCATTTT,TRBV6-5,TRBJ1-5,NA,NA